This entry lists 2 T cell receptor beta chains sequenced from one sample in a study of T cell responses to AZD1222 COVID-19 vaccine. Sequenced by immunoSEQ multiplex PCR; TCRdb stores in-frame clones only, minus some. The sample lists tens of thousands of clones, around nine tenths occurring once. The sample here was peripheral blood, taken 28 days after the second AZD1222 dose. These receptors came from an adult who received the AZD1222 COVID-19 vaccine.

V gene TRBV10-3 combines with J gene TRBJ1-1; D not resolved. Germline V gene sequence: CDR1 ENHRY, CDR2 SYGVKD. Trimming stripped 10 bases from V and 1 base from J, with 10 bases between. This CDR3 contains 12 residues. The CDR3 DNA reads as TGTGCCACCGACAACCGGAACACTGAAGCTTTCTTT. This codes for CATDNRNTEAFF.

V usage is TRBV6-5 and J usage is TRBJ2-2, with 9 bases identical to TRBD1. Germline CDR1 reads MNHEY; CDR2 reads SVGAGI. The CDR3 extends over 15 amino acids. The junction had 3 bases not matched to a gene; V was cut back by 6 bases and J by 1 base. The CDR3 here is CASRRDRENTGELFF. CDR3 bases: TGTGCCAGCAGGAGGGACAGGGAGAACACCGGGGAGCTGTTTTTT.